The clone carrying this T cell receptor (beta chain) was seen a handful of times. What it recognizes is unknown. The data belong to a study of cytomegalovirus exposure and HLA in healthy donors. Study at large: HLA-typed donors were the source of about 85 million unique TCRs, which an early data release held. Study-wide results and limits: The majority of CMV-associated TCR beta chains were reported as apparently HLA-restricted in a later analysis. The study dropped some indistinguishable V segments, TRBV6-2 and TRBV6-3 among them. For presence/absence analyses, sequencing depth was assumed to be roughly uniform across donors.

The CDR3 totals 13 residues. Germline CDR1 reads SQVTM; CDR2 reads ANQGSEA. Between the trimmed V and J ends, which lost 6 bases and 0 bases, there was a span of 9 bases. 13 Jbeta primers and 60 Vbeta primers were used for the PCR. The protocol was immunoSEQ multiplex PCR, while the TCRdb copy is restricted to in-frame clones and leaves out a portion. This repertoire shows under 200,000 clones, roughly 80% found once; its top ten account for roughly 1.9%. The source is a human donor in good health. The sample consisted of PBMCs. The chain couples TRBV29-1 to TRBJ1-3, with D uncertain. In nucleotides, the CDR3 is TGCAGCGTCCAGGCGTTCTCTGGAAACACCATATATTTT. Its translation: CSVQAFSGNTIYF.